There are many counts of the clone carrying this T cell receptor (beta chain). Its antigen is as yet unknown. Time point in this sample: persistent/refractory GD, antithyroid drugs over 5 years with positive TRAb. Researchers made the TCR library from RNA that was extracted from PBMCs. Arm-PCR of CDR3 regions and iRepertoire HTBI primers were used to build TCR beta libraries. TCRdb redid the calling of the multiplex PCR reads with MiXCR, one entry per CDR3 protein. The table has 300,000 to 350,000 distinct CDR3 sequences, around 20% seen once; the top ten hold about 29%. This CDR3 contains 15 residues. The germline V and J ends were trimmed by 1 base and 4 bases, with 11 bases remaining between them. Per the germline V gene, CDR1 is SGHTA and CDR2 is FQGNSA. The sample comes from a study of regulatory T cells in long-lasting Graves disease. Study summary: In persistent Graves' disease, antithyroid drugs had been taken for over 5 years and TSH receptor antibodies stayed positive.

General study findings and limits: Compared with new cases, persistent Graves' patients showed reduced TCR diversity.

The chain joins TRBV7-2 to TRBJ1-5; D remains ambiguous. The sequencing used peripheral blood mononuclear cells (PBMCs), collected when the disease was refractory, from a patient treated with antithyroid drugs. The clonotype comes from a female donor with Graves disease. Here the CDR3 DNA reads TGTGCCAGCAGCTTAGGTCGGGCTTCTAATCAGCCCCAGCATTTT. This gives the protein CASSLGRASNQPQHF.